This T cell receptor (beta chain) was found in a study of blood T cell repertoires in COVID-19 (dated by TCRdb to 2019 to 2021). With regard to the full study: Collaborator samples came from the United States, Italy and Spain and covered acute and convalescent phases of COVID-19. Where available, HLA class I and class II types were obtained from metadata supplied by the sample provider rather than from assay-based typing. Deeply sampled blood TCRbeta repertoires from subjects exposed to, actively infected with, or recovered from COVID-19 were included in the dataset. Samples were obtained from the ongoing ImmuneRACE study (first 160 participants) and from approximately 1,200 subjects provided by 6 global collaborators. A de-identified subject ID, COVID-19 status, age in years and sex were almost always included in the sample metadata. A freely available public database, intended as a resource for researchers studying the immune response to SARS-CoV-2, is where the repertoires were released. The material from the prospective study consisted of cDNA or gDNA derived from T cells, B-cell-depleted T cells, or PBMCs. Study-wide findings and limitations: The amount of clinical and demographic metadata varied by source and participant and was provided uncurated.

The immunoSEQ Assay, a bias-controlled multiplex PCR, was used to amplify TCRbeta CDR3 regions from genomic DNA. On the authors' methods: The number of nucleated cells in each sample was estimated from the amplification of reference gene primers within the assay. Sequence reads were collapsed and filtered to measure the absolute abundance of every unique TCRbeta CDR3 rearrangement. For each sample, productive Simpson clonality was calculated by taking the square root of Simpson's diversity index across productive rearrangements. TCRdb's version of the immuneACCESS table is confined to in-frame rearrangements and falls short of the full clone set. An unresolved V gene accounts for under half of the shortfall where checked; the remainder is of unknown origin. V and J calls and clone size are as listed in that table; D and trimming were resolved from the DNA. The sample table holds about 440,000 clones, of which about 89% were seen once. The ten largest make up 4.3% of the sample.

Regarding this clone: The antigen this receptor binds is unknown. Per-base quality was not reported, and no clone a single base away is much larger than it.

The collaborating institutions used their own protocols to collect whole blood in K2EDTA tubes. For TCRbeta analysis, collaborators shipped samples as frozen whole blood, isolated PBMCs, or DNA extracted from either of those sample types. Looking up the germline V gene yields CDR1 SGHRS and CDR2 YFSETQ. Cut back by 7 bases and 0 bases, the V and J ends lie 16 bases apart. The CDR3, cysteine through phenylalanine, is 15 amino acids long. The entry retains the CDR3 DNA only, 45 bases that are in frame from base 1. This TCR was recovered from a woman in her thirties with acute or convalescent COVID-19. The chain uses TRBV5-1 and TRBJ1-1, with TRBD1 as a weak D call on 6 bases. Sequenced material: peripheral blood. In nucleotides, the sequence is TGCGCCAGCCGCCCGAAACAGGGCATGAACACTGAAGCTTTCTTT. The resulting protein is CASRPKQGMNTEAFF. Extended through the reference TRBV5-1 and TRBJ1-1 proteins, this CDR3 yields the full variable domain: KAGVTQTPRYLIKTRGQQVTLSCSPISGHRSVSWYQQTPGQGLQFLFEYFSETQRNKGNFPGRFSGRQFSNSRSEMNVSTLELGDSALYLCASRPKQGMNTEAFFGQGTRLTVV.